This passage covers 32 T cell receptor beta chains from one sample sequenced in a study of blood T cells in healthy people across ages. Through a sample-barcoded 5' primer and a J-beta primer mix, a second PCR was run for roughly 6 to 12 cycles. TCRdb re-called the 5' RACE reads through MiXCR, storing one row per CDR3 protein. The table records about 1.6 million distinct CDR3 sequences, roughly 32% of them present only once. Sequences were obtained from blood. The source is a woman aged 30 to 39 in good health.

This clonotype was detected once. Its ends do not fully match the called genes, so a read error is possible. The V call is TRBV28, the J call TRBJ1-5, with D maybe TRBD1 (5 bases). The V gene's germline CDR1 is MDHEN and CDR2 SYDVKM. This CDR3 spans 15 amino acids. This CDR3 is CACRPARGGNQPQHF. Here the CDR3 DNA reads TGTGCCTGCAGGCCCGCGAGGGGTGGGAATCAGCCCCAGCATTTT.

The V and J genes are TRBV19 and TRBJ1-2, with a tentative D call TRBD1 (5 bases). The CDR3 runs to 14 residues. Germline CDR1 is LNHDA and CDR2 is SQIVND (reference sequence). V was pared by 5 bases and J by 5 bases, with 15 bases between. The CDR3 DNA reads TGTGCCAGTAGTTTGGATTACGGGGGATATGGCTACACCTTC. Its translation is CASSLDYGGYGYTF.

CDR3 loop: CASSSPLMRAENTEAFF. The CDR3 nucleotides are TGCGCCAGCAGCTCGCCGCTCATGAGGGCCGAGAACACTGAAGCTTTCTTT. The V gene is TRBV5-1, the J gene TRBJ1-1; D call uncertain. Per germline, CDR1 SGHRS and CDR2 YFSETQ. This CDR3 region has 17 residues. Between the trimmed V and J ends, which lost 3 bases and 1 base, there was a span of 19 bases.

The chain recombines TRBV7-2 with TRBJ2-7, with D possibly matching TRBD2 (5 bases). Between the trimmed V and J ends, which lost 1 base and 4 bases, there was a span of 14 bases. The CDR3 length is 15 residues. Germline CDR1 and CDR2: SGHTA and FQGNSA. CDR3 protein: CASSLDPTIGYEQYF. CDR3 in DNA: TGTGCCAGCAGCTTAGACCCGACTATAGGGTACGAGCAGTACTTC.

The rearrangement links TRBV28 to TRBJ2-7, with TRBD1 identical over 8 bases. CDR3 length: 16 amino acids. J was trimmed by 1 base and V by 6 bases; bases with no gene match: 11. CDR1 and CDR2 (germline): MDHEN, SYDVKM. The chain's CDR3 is CASSSPDRERSYEQYF. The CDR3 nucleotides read TGTGCCAGCAGCTCCCCGGACAGGGAAAGATCCTACGAGCAGTACTTC.

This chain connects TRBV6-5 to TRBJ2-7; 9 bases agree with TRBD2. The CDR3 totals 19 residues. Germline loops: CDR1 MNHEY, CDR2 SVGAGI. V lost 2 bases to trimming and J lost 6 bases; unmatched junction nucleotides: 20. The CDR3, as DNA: TGTGCCAGCAGTTACGGTGTTAGCGGGAGTATTATAACGGCGGGCGAGCAGTACTTC. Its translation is CASSYGVSGSIITAGEQYF.

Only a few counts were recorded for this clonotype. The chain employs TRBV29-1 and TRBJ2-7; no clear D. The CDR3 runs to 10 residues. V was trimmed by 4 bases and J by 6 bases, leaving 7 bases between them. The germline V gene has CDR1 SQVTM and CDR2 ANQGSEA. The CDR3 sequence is CSVGTSEQYF. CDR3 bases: TGCAGCGTTGGAACCTCCGAGCAGTACTTC.

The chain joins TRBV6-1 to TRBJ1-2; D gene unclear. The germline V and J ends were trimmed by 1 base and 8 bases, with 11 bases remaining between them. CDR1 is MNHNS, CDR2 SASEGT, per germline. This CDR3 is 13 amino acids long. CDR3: CASSEVWVSGYTF. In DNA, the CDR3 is TGTGCCAGCAGTGAAGTCTGGGTCAGCGGCTACACCTTC.

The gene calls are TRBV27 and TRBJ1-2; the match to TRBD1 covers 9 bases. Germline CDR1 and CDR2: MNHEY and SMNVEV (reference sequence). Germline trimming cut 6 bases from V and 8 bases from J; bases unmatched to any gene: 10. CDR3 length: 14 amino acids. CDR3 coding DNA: TGTGCCAGCAGCGCCGCGGGACAGGGTAACGGCTACACCTTC. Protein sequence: CASSAAGQGNGYTF.

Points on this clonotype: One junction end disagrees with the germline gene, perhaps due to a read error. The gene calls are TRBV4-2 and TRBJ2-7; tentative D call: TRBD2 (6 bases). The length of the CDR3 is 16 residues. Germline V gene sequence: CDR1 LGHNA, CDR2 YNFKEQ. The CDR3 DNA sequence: TGTGCCGGCAGCCAAGAAGGACTAAATCCTTCTGACGAGCAGTACTTC. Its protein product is CAGSQEGLNPSDEQYF.

This chain's CDR3 is CASKDRGIDGYTF. Written as DNA, the CDR3 is TGTGCCAGCAAGGACAGGGGAATTGATGGCTACACCTTC. This rearrangement joins TRBV27 to TRBJ1-2; 9 positions match TRBD1. The germline gives CDR1 MNHEY, CDR2 SMNVEV (reference sequence). The V gene end was trimmed by 7 bases and the J gene end by 6 bases; junction bases not matched to a gene: 6. The CDR3 has 13 residues.

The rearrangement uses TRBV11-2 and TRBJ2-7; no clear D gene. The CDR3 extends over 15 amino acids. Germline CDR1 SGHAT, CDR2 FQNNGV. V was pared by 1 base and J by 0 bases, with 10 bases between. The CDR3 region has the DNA TGTGCCAGCAGCTTAGGGCCCCTGAGCTCCTACGAGCAGTACTTC. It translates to CASSLGPLSSYEQYF.

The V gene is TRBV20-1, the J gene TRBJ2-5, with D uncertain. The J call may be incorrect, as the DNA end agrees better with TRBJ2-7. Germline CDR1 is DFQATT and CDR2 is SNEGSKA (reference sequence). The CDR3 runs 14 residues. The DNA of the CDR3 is TGCAGTGTTCCTGACTTCTCGCGCGCTGACGAGCAGTACTTC. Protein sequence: CSVPDFSRADEQYF.

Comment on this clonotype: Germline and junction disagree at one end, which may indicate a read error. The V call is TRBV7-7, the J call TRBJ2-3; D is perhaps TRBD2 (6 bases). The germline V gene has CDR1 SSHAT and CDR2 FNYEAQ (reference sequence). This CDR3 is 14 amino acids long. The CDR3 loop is CASCFRGTSDTQYF. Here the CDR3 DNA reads TGTGCCAGCTGCTTCCGGGGGACGTCGGATACGCAGTATTTT.

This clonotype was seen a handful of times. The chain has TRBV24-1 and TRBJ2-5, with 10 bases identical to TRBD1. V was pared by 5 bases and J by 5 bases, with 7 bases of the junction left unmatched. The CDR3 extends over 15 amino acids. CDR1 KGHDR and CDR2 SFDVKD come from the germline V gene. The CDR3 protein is CATSVGTGVDETQYF. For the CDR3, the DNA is TGTGCCACCAGTGTTGGGACAGGGGTGGACGAGACCCAGTACTTC.

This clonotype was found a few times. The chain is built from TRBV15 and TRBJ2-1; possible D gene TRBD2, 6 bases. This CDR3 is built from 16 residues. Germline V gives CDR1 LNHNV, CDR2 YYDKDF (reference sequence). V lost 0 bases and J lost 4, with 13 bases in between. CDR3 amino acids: CATSRDLGGIYNEQFF. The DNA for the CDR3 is TGTGCCACCAGCAGAGATCTAGGCGGGATTTACAATGAGCAGTTCTTC.

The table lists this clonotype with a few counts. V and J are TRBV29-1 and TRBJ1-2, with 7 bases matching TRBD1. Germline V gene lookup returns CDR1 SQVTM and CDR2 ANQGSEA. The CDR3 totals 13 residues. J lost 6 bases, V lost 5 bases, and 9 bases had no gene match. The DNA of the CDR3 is TGCAGCGTTACCGGGACAGTCCTTAATGGCTACACCTTC. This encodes CSVTGTVLNGYTF.

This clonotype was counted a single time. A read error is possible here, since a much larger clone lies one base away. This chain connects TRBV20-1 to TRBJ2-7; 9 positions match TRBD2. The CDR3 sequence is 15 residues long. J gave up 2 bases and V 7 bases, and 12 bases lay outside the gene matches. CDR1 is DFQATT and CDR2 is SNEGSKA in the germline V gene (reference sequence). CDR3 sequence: CSVSPGTSLTYEQYF. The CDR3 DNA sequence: TGCAGTGTTAGCCCCGGGACTAGCCTTACCTACGAGCAGTACTTC.

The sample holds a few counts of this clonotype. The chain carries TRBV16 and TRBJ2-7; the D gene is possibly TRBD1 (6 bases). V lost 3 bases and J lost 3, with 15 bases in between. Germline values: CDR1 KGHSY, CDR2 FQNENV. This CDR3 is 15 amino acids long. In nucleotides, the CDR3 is TGTGCCAGCAGCCAGCGACAGGCCCCACACTACGAGCAGTACTTC. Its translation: CASSQRQAPHYEQYF. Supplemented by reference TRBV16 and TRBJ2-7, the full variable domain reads GEEVAQTPKHLVRGEGQKAKLYCAPIKGHSYVFWYQQVLKNEFKFLISFQNENVFDETGMPKERFSAKCLPNSPCSLEIQATKLEDSAVYFCASSQRQAPHYEQYFGPGTRLTVT.

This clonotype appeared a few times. CDR3 coding DNA: TGTGCCAGCAGCGTAGAGGCTAGCGGGAAACAGTTCTTC. Encoded protein: CASSVEASGKQFF. J is TRBJ2-1 and V is TRBV9, with 9 positions matching TRBD2. After removal of 0 bases from V and 13 bases from J, the junction contained 5 bases not matched to a gene. The germline V gene encodes CDR1 SGDLS and CDR2 YYNGEE. CDR3 size: 13 residues.

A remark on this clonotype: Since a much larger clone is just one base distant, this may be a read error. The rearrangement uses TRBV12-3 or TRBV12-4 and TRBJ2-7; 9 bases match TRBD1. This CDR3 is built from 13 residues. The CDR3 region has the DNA TGTACCAGCAAGGGACAGGGTGTGTCCGAGCAGTACTTC. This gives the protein CTSKGQGVSEQYF.

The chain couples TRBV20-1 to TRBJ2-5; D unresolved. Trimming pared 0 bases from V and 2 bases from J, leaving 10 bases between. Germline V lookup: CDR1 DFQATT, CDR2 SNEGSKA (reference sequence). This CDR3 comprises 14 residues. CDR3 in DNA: TGCAGTGCTAGAGAGGGCTCCATTCAAGAGACCCAGTACTTC. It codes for CSAREGSIQETQYF.

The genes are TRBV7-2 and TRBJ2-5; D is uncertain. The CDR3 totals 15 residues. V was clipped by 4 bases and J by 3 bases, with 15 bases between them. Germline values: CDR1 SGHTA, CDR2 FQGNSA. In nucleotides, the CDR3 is TGTGCCAGCAGCTCCGGCGGTAGAAGGGAAGAGACCCAGTACTTC. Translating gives CASSSGGRREETQYF.

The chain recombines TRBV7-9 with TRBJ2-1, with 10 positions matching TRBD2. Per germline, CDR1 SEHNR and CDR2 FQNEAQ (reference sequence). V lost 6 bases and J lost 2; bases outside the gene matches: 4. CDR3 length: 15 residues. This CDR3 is CASRGLAGAYNEQFF. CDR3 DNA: TGTGCCAGCAGAGGGCTAGCGGGGGCCTACAATGAGCAGTTCTTC. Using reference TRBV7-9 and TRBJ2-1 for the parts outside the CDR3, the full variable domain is DTGVSQNPRHKITKRGQNVTFRCDPISEHNRLYWYRQTLGQGPEFLTYFQNEAQLEKSRLLSDRFSAERPKGSFSTLEIQRTEQGDSAMYLCASRGLAGAYNEQFFGPGTRLTVL.

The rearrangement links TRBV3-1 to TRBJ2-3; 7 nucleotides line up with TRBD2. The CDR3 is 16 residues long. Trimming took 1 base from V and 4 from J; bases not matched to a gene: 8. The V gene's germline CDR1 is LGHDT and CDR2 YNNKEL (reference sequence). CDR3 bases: TGTGCCAGCAGCCAAGTATGGGCGGGAGTCGCAGATACGCAGTATTTT. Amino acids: CASSQVWAGVADTQYF.

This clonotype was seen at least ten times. The CDR3 spells CSARVGRGDHGYTF. CDR3 coding DNA: TGCAGTGCTAGGGTGGGCCGAGGGGACCATGGCTACACCTTC. The genes are TRBV20-1 and TRBJ1-2, with D possibly matching TRBD1 (5 bases). The CDR3 extends over 14 amino acids. Trimming took 3 bases from V and 6 from J, leaving 17 bases between them. From germline, CDR1 is DFQATT and CDR2 SNEGSKA (reference sequence).

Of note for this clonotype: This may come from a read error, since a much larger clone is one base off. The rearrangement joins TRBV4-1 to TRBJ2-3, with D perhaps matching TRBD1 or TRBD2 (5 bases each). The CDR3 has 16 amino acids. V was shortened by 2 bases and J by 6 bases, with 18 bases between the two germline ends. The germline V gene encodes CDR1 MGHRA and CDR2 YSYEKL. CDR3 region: CASSQTGTVSMDTQYF. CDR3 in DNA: TGCGCCAGCAGCCAAACCGGGACGGTGAGCATGGATACGCAGTATTTT.

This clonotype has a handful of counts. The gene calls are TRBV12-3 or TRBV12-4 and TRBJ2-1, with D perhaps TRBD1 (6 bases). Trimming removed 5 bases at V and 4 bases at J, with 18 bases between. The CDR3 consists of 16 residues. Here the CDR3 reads CASSPISGHKYNEQFF. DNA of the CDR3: TGTGCCAGCAGTCCAATATCGGGACACAAATACAATGAGCAGTTCTTC.

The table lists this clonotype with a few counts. The CDR3 loop is CASSRTRDQGALDEQYF. Written as DNA, the CDR3 is TGCGCCAGCAGCCGGACGAGGGATCAGGGGGCTTTGGACGAGCAGTACTTC. V and J are TRBV4-1 and TRBJ2-7; 8 nucleotides align to TRBD1. In germline, CDR1 is MGHRA, CDR2 YSYEKL. This CDR3 has 17 residues. Trimming removed 4 bases from V and 5 bases from J; junction bases left unmatched: 16.

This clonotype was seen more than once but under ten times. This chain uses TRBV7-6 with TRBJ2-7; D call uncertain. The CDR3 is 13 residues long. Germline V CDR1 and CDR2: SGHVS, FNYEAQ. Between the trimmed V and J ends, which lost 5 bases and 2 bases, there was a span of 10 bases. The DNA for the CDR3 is TGTGCCAGCAGCCCCCCCCTTCCCTACGAGCAGTACTTC. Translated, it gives CASSPPLPYEQYF.

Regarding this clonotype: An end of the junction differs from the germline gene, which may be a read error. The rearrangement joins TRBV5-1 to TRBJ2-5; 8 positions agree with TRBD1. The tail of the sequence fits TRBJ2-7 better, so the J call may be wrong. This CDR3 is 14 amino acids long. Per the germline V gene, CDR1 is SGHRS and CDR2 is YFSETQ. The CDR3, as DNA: TGCGCCGGCAGCGCCGGGACAGGTCTAGACGAGCAGTACTTC. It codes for CAGSAGTGLDEQYF.

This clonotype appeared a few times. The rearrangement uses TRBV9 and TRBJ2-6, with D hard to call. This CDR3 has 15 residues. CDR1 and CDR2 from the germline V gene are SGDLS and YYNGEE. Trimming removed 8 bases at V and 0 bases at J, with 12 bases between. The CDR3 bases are TGTGCCAGTACAAGGGTAGGCTCTGGGGCCAACGTCCTGACTTTC. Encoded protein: CASTRVGSGANVLTF.